The present T cell receptor beta chain was sequenced within a study of shared clonotypes between healthy human individuals. Clones were sequenced by immunoSEQ multiplex PCR, and TCRdb holds only the in-frame ones, with some missing. The table includes 170,000 or so clones, approximately 60% detected once. This clone was seen a few times. Germline CDR1 and CDR2: SGHTA and FQGTGA. The CDR3 is 14 amino acids. V shed 9 bases and J 6 bases; nucleotides not matched to a gene: 10. The sequencing sample was made of memory CD4+ T cells sorted from blood. As to subset: CD45RA-negative fraction. The chain employs TRBV7-3 and TRBJ2-2; TRBD1 matches at 7 bases. The receptor comes from a young man in good health. The CDR3 sequence is CASRQGSGPGELFF. As DNA, the CDR3 is TGTGCCAGTAGACAGGGCTCCGGGCCCGGGGAGCTGTTTTTT.